This TCR beta chain appears in the sequencing data of a study of CD8+ T cells in alopecia areata. A remark on this clone: No antigen is known for it.

Both peripheral blood and punch biopsies of lesional scalp skin were obtained from patients who had alopecia areata. Whole-study results and caveats: Although TCR sharing was seen in mice, sharing across patients was less clear, possibly for HLA-related reasons.

Investigators isolated RNA and reverse transcribed it into cDNA to act as the sequencing template. Repertoires were generated with immunoSEQ multiplex PCR, while TCRdb's copy carries only in-frame clones and drops some. This sample yields under 150,000 clones, of which around 50% are seen a single time; roughly a tenth belongs to the top ten. The sequenced sample was NKG2D-low CD8+ T cells sorted from blood. This clonotype was obtained from a human donor with alopecia areata.

The CDR3 nucleotides read TGCGCCAGCAGTAACACCGGGGAGCTGTTTTTT. Residues: CASSNTGELFF. The chain links TRBV5-1 to TRBJ2-2; no clear D. Trimming stripped 5 bases from V and 2 bases from J, with 1 base between. Germline V gene data show CDR1 as SGHRS and CDR2 as YFSETQ. The length of the CDR3 is 11 residues.